This TCR beta chain was recorded in a study of blood T cells in healthy people across ages. The V gene lost 1 base and the J gene lost 1 base, with 8 bases spanning the gap. The CDR3 is 15 amino acids. In germline, CDR1 is SGHVS, CDR2 FQNEAQ. A J-beta primer mix and a sample-barcoded 5' primer were used in a second PCR of about 7 to 12 cycles. TCRdb itself ran the 5' RACE reads through MiXCR, one entry per CDR3 protein. The table has 450,000 to 600,000 distinct CDR3 sequences, 25% to 35% seen once. The same specimen was also included in a second study, on T cells of mothers and their children. That publication notes: Donors were three healthy Caucasian mothers and their six children.

The chain uses TRBV7-8 and TRBJ2-4; D is undetermined. This TCR came from a boy aged 2 to 10 in good health. The sample was blood. CDR3 region: CASSLGRPAKNIQYF. The CDR3 DNA reads as TGTGCCAGCAGCTTAGGTCGGCCGGCCAAAAACATTCAGTACTTC.